This entry is about one T cell receptor beta chain. The antigen remains unidentified. In germline, CDR1 is MNHEY, CDR2 SVGAGI. V shed 2 bases and J shed 1 base, with 8 bases lying between them. The length of the CDR3 is 14 residues. Using immunoSEQ multiplex PCR, the repertoire was profiled, and TCRdb retains in-frame clones only, with some absent. The table lists about 110,000 clones, 80% to 95% of them singletons, with approximately 0.63% in the top ten. This entry comes from a study of OX40 agonist ivuxolimab in advanced cancers. Study-wide results and limits: At 0.1 to 3.0 mg/kg and by week 6, CD4+ and CD8+ T cells in the blood had expanded clonally. With doses of 0.1-3.0 mg/kg, partial responders showed among the lowest clonal expansion. Some patients who did not respond also had low normalized T-cell clonal expansion.

The chain carries TRBV6-5 and TRBJ2-5; D may be TRBD1 (5 bases). This receptor was obtained from an adult with an advanced solid tumor such as melanoma, head and neck, liver or kidney cancer. Source: CD4+ or CD8+ T cells sorted from blood, taken in a trial of the OX40 agonist ivuxolimab. DNA of the CDR3: TGTGCCAGCAGTTACCCGGACATCCAAGAGACCCAGTACTTC. Its translation: CASSYPDIQETQYF.